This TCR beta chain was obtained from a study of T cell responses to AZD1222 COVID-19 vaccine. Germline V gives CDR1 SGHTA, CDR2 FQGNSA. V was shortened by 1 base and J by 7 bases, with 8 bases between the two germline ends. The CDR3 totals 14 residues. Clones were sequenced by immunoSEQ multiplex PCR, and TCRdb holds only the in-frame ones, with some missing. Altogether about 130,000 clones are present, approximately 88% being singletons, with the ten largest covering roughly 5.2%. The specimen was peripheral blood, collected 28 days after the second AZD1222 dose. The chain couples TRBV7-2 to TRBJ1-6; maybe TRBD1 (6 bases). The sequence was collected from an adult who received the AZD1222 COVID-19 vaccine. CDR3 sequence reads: CASSLVRGNSPLHF. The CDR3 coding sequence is TGTGCCAGCAGCTTAGTCAGGGGCAATTCACCCCTCCACTTT.